A selection of T cell receptor beta chains follows, all from one sample in a study of T-cell memory formation after mild COVID-19. MiXCR was run by TCRdb on the 5' RACE reads, yielding one entry per CDR3 protein. The sample contains 290,000 or so distinct CDR3 sequences, roughly a fifth of which appear only once. Sequencing was carried out using PBMCs or a T cell subset sorted from them (not recorded which). The receptors were gathered from a man between 18 and 29 years old who had mild COVID-19 (a few samples of this study predate the infection). Cell type and time point are not known. CDR3s include the opening cysteine and the closing phenylalanine or tryptophan. Each record gives: V gene, CDR3 protein.

v_call: TRBV5-4; cdr3_aa: CASSLGTTGAGELFF
v_call: TRBV27; cdr3_aa: CASSLSFTGDTIYF
v_call: TRBV11-2; cdr3_aa: CASSLGPPRLLTLPDTQYF
v_call: TRBV24-1; cdr3_aa: CATSDFRDRVGNEQFF
v_call: TRBV27; cdr3_aa: CASSLGGQGYTRDIQYF
v_call: TRBV4-1; cdr3_aa: CASSEWTGPLETQYF
v_call: TRBV7-2; cdr3_aa: CASSSRTLETQYF
v_call: TRBV7-8; cdr3_aa: CASSYTGDQPQHF
v_call: TRBV12-3/TRBV12-4; cdr3_aa: CASISLGRGGGTEAFF
v_call: TRBV12-3/TRBV12-4; cdr3_aa: CASSIARLSGNTIYF
v_call: TRBV7-2; cdr3_aa: CASSLTPPREWGEQFF
v_call: TRBV7-2; cdr3_aa: CASSSETAANYGYTF
v_call: TRBV4-3; cdr3_aa: CASSQDFRGQETQYF
v_call: TRBV7-6; cdr3_aa: CASSLGLGVTSTDTQYF
v_call: TRBV3-1; cdr3_aa: CASSPAWYRGGDNEQFF
v_call: TRBV20-1; cdr3_aa: CSAALPGLRYNEQFF
v_call: TRBV12-3/TRBV12-4; cdr3_aa: CASSFIRVREVGELFF
v_call: TRBV15; cdr3_aa: CATSRAGFNYGYTF
v_call: TRBV11-2; cdr3_aa: CASSLASPETQYF
v_call: TRBV20-1; cdr3_aa: CSLPDRFTTDTQYF
v_call: TRBV11-2; cdr3_aa: CASSPTTSGHNEQFF
v_call: TRBV4-3; cdr3_aa: CASSQDVWERMDTQYF
v_call: TRBV6-5; cdr3_aa: CASSTGDGDTQYF
v_call: TRBV9; cdr3_aa: CASSEAQPPLHF